The T cell receptor (beta chain) described here comes from a study of cytomegalovirus exposure and HLA in healthy donors. In the study overall: Early on, a data release was issued that held roughly 80 million unique TCRs from HLA-typed donors.

Trimming stripped 2 bases from V and 5 bases from J, with 9 bases between. The CDR3 runs 13 residues. CDR1 is MNHNS, CDR2 SASEGT, per germline. Study-wide findings and caveats: The investigators catalogued under 200 TCR beta chains as cytomegalovirus-associated. DRB1 had the most TCR associations and HLA-C the fewest, a later analysis found, with rates varying by HLA locus.

The PCR had 60 Vbeta and 13 Jbeta primers. Libraries were prepared by immunoSEQ multiplex PCR; TCRdb keeps only in-frame clonotypes and omits some of them. The sample has 180,000 or so clones; more than 75% are singletons. On this clone itself: Its antigen is currently unknown.

The rearrangement links TRBV6-1 to TRBJ1-2, with D unclear. Sample: PBMCs. The sequence was obtained from a woman in her 30s in good health and CMV-seropositive. CDR3 nucleotide sequence: TGTGCCAGCAGTGAAACCCCTAGGTATGGCTACACCTTC. Translation: CASSETPRYGYTF.